Listed below are T cell receptor beta chains from one sample, sequenced in a study of T cells in Graves' hyperthyroidism and ophthalmopathy. TCRdb recomputed calls from the multiplex PCR reads with MiXCR, one row per CDR3 protein. The table lists about 500,000 distinct CDR3 sequences, 15% to 20% of them singletons, with 25% to 30% in the top ten. The sequencing sample was made of blood. Receptors originate from a woman under 40 with Graves' ophthalmopathy. Both conserved end residues are part of each CDR3. Each record gives: J gene, D gene, V gene, clone size, CDR3 DNA, CDR3 protein. The D gene is left open where the match is weak. Some rows have no size entry. The others give once, few or many, or a class for an expanded clone.

TRBJ2-5 | TRBD2 | TRBV4-1 | NA | TGCGCCAGCAGCCATAGGGGTAGCGGGAATCAAGAGACCCAGTACTTC | CASSHRGSGNQETQYF
TRBJ1-1 | NA | TRBV29-1 | many | TGCAGCGTCGTTGGACGGATGAACACTGAAGCTTTCTTT | CSVVGRMNTEAFF
TRBJ1-4 | NA | TRBV3-1 | many | TGTGCCAGCAGCCAAGAAGGGCATGAAAAACTGTTTTTT | CASSQEGHEKLFF
TRBJ1-4 | NA | TRBV9 | NA | TGTGCCAGCAGCCCCTATAGGGCGACTAATGAAAAACTGTTTTTT | CASSPYRATNEKLFF
TRBJ2-7 | NA | TRBV12-3/TRBV12-4 | many | TGTGCCAGCAGTTTAGTCGACGCTCGCGGCGAGCAGTACTTC | CASSLVDARGEQYF
TRBJ2-4 | TRBD2 | TRBV28 | NA | TGTGCCAGCAGTCTGCTATGGCTTGTTACTAGCGGGCCAACACCGGTCAAAAACATTCAGTACTTC | CASSLLWLVTSGPTPVKNIQYF
TRBJ2-1 | NA | TRBV29-1 | many | TGCAGCGTTGAAAACAGGGGGGGCTACAATGAGCAGTTCTTC | CSVENRGGYNEQFF
TRBJ2-1 | TRBD2 | TRBV9 | NA | TGTGCCAGCAGCGTAGCCGGGGCAGGAGGGAGGGCGAATGAGCAGTTCTTC | CASSVAGAGGRANEQFF
TRBJ1-5 | NA | TRBV12-3/TRBV12-4 | few | TGTGCCAGCAGTTTAAAGGGGTGGCCCCAGCATTTT | CASSLKGWPQHF
TRBJ2-3 | TRBD2 | TRBV27 | many | TGTGCCAGCAGTCCAACCCTCTGGACTAGCGGGACTACAGATACGCAGTATTTT | CASSPTLWTSGTTDTQYF
TRBJ2-3 | TRBD2 | TRBV5-1 | many | TGCGCCAGCAGCACCCTTCTAGCGGGAGTCACAGATACGCAGTATTTT | CASSTLLAGVTDTQYF
TRBJ1-4 | NA | TRBV4-3 | NA | TGCGCCAGCAGCCAAGAAGTTCGGGGTTTGGAGGAAAAACTGTTTTTT | CASSQEVRGLEEKLFF
TRBJ2-7 | TRBD2 | TRBV12-3/TRBV12-4 | many | TGTGCCAGCAGTTTACCCCCCTTTAGAGCGGGATACTCCCACGAGCAGTACTTC | CASSLPPFRAGYSHEQYF
TRBJ1-4 | NA | TRBV30 | many | TGTGCCTGGAGTGTAGAAGGGTTGGGGGAAAAACTGTTTTTT | CAWSVEGLGEKLFF
TRBJ1-1 | TRBD1 | TRBV27 | NA | TGTGCCAGCAGTGGGCAGGGGGTAGTGGTTGGGGCTTTCTTT | CASSGQGVVVGAFF
TRBJ2-1 | TRBD2 | TRBV29-1 | few | TGCAGCGTCGCCTCACTAGCGGGACTTTACAATGAGCAGTTCTTC | CSVASLAGLYNEQFF
TRBJ2-7 | NA | TRBV10-3 | NA | TGTGCCACGGCGGACCAATCCGAGCAGTACTTC | CATADQSEQYF
TRBJ2-1 | TRBD2 | TRBV5-1 | many | TGCGCCAGCAGCGAGGGGACTAGTCGGGAGCAGTTCTTC | CASSEGTSREQFF
TRBJ1-1 | TRBD1 | TRBV20-1 | many | TGCAGCGGGACAGGGGGAATGAACACTGAAGCTTTCTTT | CSGTGGMNTEAFF
TRBJ2-1 | TRBD2 | TRBV6-4 | few | TGTGCCAGCAGTGACTCAGCGGGAGGCTACAATGAGCAGTTCTTC | CASSDSAGGYNEQFF
TRBJ2-7 | TRBD2 | TRBV20-1 | NA | TGCAGTGCTAGTAGGCCCCTCGGGGCTAGCGGGAGAGGGTACGAGCAGTACTTC | CSASRPLGASGRGYEQYF
TRBJ1-2 | NA | TRBV28 | few | TGTGCCAGCAACCTGGGGGTCGCTAGCTATGGCTACACCTTC | CASNLGVASYGYTF
TRBJ2-1 | NA | TRBV12-3/TRBV12-4 | NA | TGTGCCAGCAGTTCACCAGACCGATTCTACAATGAGCAGTTCTTC | CASSSPDRFYNEQFF
TRBJ2-5 | TRBD2 | TRBV2 | many | TGTGCCAGCAGGAGGGAGGGTGAGACCCAGTACTTC | CASRREGETQYF